This is a list of T cell receptor beta chains from one sample in a study of T-cell memory formation after mild COVID-19. TCRdb itself ran the 5' RACE reads through MiXCR, one entry per CDR3 protein. The sample includes around 53,000 distinct CDR3 sequences, approximately 12% of them seen just once. Sequencing was done on a sample of PBMCs or a T cell subset sorted from them (not recorded which). Receptors were obtained from a man between 18 and 29 years old who had mild COVID-19 (a few samples of this study predate the infection). Cell type and time point are not known. CDR3s include the opening cysteine and the closing phenylalanine or tryptophan. Fields, in order: V gene, D gene, clone size, J gene, CDR3 protein, CDR3 DNA. A D gene is named only where the DNA matches it firmly. Only some rows state a clone size, as once, few, many or a class for expanded clones.

v_gene: TRBV7-6; d_gene: .; abundance: few; j_gene: TRBJ2-1; CDR3aa: CASSSAESGPSNEQFF; CDR3nt: TGTGCCAGCAGCTCTGCAGAGTCCGGTCCGTCTAATGAGCAGTTCTTC
v_gene: TRBV7-2; d_gene: .; abundance: many; j_gene: TRBJ2-6; CDR3aa: CASSLGGAGANVLTF; CDR3nt: TGTGCCAGCAGCTTAGGAGGGGCTGGGGCCAACGTCCTGACTTTC
v_gene: TRBV5-5; d_gene: TRBD1; abundance: .; j_gene: TRBJ2-7; CDR3aa: CASSLAGTGGYEQYF; CDR3nt: TGTGCCAGCAGCCTCGCCGGGACAGGGGGCTACGAGCAGTACTTC
v_gene: TRBV4-2; d_gene: .; abundance: few; j_gene: TRBJ1-2; CDR3aa: CASSQERVGSYYGYTF; CDR3nt: TGTGCCAGCAGCCAAGAGAGAGTTGGCTCATACTATGGCTACACCTTC
v_gene: TRBV20-1; d_gene: TRBD1; abundance: .; j_gene: TRBJ1-1; CDR3aa: CSARDRKGADTEAFF; CDR3nt: TGCAGTGCTAGAGATAGGAAGGGGGCGGACACTGAAGCTTTCTTT
v_gene: TRBV6-1; d_gene: TRBD2; abundance: many; j_gene: TRBJ2-3; CDR3aa: CASRSGQGGLAGHTDTQYF; CDR3nt: TGTGCCAGCAGATCGGGACAGGGCGGACTAGCGGGGCACACAGATACGCAGTATTTT
v_gene: TRBV5-1; d_gene: TRBD1; abundance: .; j_gene: TRBJ2-6; CDR3aa: CASSRDRAGANVLTF; CDR3nt: TGCGCCAGCAGCCGTGACAGGGCTGGGGCCAACGTCCTGACTTTC
v_gene: TRBV7-9; d_gene: TRBD1; abundance: few; j_gene: TRBJ1-1; CDR3aa: CASTDRGGGAFF; CDR3nt: TGTGCCAGCACAGACAGGGGGGGGGGAGCTTTCTTT
v_gene: TRBV7-8; d_gene: TRBD2; abundance: many; j_gene: TRBJ2-7; CDR3aa: CASSLALADEQYF; CDR3nt: TGTGCCAGCAGCTTAGCCCTAGCGGACGAGCAGTACTTC
v_gene: TRBV5-6; d_gene: .; abundance: few; j_gene: TRBJ2-6; CDR3aa: CASSYGAGGANVLTF; CDR3nt: TGTGCCAGCAGCTACGGGGCGGGTGGGGCCAACGTCCTGACTTTC
v_gene: TRBV7-9; d_gene: .; abundance: few; j_gene: TRBJ1-5; CDR3aa: CASSSQGFGNQPQHF; CDR3nt: TGTGCCAGCAGCTCTCAGGGATTCGGCAATCAGCCCCAGCATTTT
v_gene: TRBV6-6; d_gene: .; abundance: many; j_gene: TRBJ2-2; CDR3aa: CASSWQTGELFF; CDR3nt: TGTGCCAGCAGTTGGCAGACCGGGGAGCTGTTTTTT
v_gene: TRBV28; d_gene: TRBD1; abundance: .; j_gene: TRBJ2-4; CDR3aa: CASSLFQGVNIQYF; CDR3nt: TGTGCCAGCAGTTTATTCCAGGGGGTAAACATTCAGTACTTC
v_gene: TRBV3-1; d_gene: .; abundance: .; j_gene: TRBJ1-2; CDR3aa: CASSQGFGGSGNYGYTF; CDR3nt: TGTGCCAGCAGCCAAGGCTTTGGGGGGTCGGGGAACTATGGCTACACCTTC
v_gene: TRBV12-3/TRBV12-4; d_gene: .; abundance: .; j_gene: TRBJ2-2; CDR3aa: CASSYPGELFF; CDR3nt: TGTGCCAGCAGCTACCCCGGGGAGCTGTTTTTT
v_gene: TRBV27; d_gene: TRBD1; abundance: .; j_gene: TRBJ2-1; CDR3aa: CASSRQGPYNEQFF; CDR3nt: TGTGCCAGCAGTCGACAGGGGCCCTACAATGAGCAGTTCTTC
v_gene: TRBV7-2; d_gene: TRBD1; abundance: .; j_gene: TRBJ1-1; CDR3aa: CASSYTGATEAFF; CDR3nt: TGTGCCAGCAGCTATACAGGGGCCACTGAAGCTTTCTTT
v_gene: TRBV20-1; d_gene: TRBD2; abundance: .; j_gene: TRBJ2-5; CDR3aa: CSASPVLAGETQYF; CDR3nt: TGCAGTGCTAGCCCCGTACTAGCGGGAGAGACCCAGTACTTC
v_gene: TRBV4-2; d_gene: TRBD2; abundance: .; j_gene: TRBJ2-3; CDR3aa: CASSQGLAGGRGTDTQYF; CDR3nt: TGTGCCAGCAGCCAAGGGCTAGCGGGGGGGCGCGGCACAGATACGCAGTATTTT
v_gene: TRBV12-3/TRBV12-4; d_gene: .; abundance: .; j_gene: TRBJ1-1; CDR3aa: CASSLSRAWLTGLNTEAFF; CDR3nt: TGTGCCAGCAGTTTAAGTCGAGCGTGGCTCACAGGCTTGAACACTGAAGCTTTCTTT
v_gene: TRBV4-2; d_gene: TRBD2; abundance: .; j_gene: TRBJ2-5; CDR3aa: CASSQGTSSGETQYF; CDR3nt: TGTGCCAGCAGCCAAGGGACTAGCTCGGGAGAGACCCAGTACTTC